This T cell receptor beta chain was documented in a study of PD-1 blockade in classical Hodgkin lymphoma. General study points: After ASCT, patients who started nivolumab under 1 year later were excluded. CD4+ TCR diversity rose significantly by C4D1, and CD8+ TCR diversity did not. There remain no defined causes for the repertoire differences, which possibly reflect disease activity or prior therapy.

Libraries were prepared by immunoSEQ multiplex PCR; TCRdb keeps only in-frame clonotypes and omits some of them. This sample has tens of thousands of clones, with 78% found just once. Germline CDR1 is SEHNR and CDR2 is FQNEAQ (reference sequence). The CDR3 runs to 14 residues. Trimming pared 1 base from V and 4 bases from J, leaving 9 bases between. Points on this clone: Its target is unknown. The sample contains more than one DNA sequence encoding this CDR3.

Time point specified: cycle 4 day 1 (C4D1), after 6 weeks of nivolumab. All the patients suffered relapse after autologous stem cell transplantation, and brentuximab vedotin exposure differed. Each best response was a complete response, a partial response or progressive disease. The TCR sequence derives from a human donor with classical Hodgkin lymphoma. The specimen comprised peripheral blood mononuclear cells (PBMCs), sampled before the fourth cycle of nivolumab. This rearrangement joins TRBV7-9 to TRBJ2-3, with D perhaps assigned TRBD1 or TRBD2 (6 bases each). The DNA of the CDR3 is TGTGCCAGCAGCTTAGAGGGGGGAGCAGATACGCAGTATTTT. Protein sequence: CASSLEGGADTQYF.